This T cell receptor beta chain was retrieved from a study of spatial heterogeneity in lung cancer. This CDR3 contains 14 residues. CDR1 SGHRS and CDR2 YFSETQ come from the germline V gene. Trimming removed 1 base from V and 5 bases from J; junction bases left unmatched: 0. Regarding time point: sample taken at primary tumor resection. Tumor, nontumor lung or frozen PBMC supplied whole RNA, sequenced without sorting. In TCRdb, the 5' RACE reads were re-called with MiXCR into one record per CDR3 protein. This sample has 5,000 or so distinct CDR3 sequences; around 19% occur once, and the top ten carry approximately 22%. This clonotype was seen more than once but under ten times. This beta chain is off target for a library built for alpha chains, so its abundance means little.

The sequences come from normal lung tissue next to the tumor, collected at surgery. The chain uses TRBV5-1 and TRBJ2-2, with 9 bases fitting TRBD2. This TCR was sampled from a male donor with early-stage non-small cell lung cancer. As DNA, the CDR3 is TGCGCCAGCAGCTTGAGCGGGAGGACCGGGGAGCTGTTTTTT. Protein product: CASSLSGRTGELFF.